The present T cell receptor (beta chain) was sequenced within a study of blood T cell repertoires in COVID-19. V was pared by 7 bases and J by 0 bases, with 10 bases of the junction left unmatched. Germline CDR1 reads MNHNY; CDR2 reads SVGAGI (reference sequence). The CDR3 length is 16 residues. The data were produced by immunoSEQ multiplex PCR, yet TCRdb's version contains in-frame clones alone and is incomplete. The table includes approximately 210,000 clones, approximately 80% detected once. This TCR was sampled from a woman between 45 and 60 years old with acute COVID-19. The V gene is TRBV6-6, the J gene TRBJ1-1; 8 bases are shared with TRBD1. Source material: PBMCs or T cells enriched from blood (not recorded which). CDR3 sequence reads: CASNFRQGALNTEAFF. The CDR3 coding sequence is TGTGCCAGCAACTTTCGGCAGGGGGCTTTGAACACTGAAGCTTTCTTT.